A selection of T cell receptor beta chains follows, all from one sample in a study of OX40 agonist ivuxolimab in advanced cancers. The repertoire was sequenced with immunoSEQ multiplex PCR; TCRdb's copy has only in-frame clones and lacks some. The top ten clones hold roughly a fifth of a sample with about 39,000 clones, about 93% of them seen once. The material sequenced was CD4+ or CD8+ T cells sorted from blood, taken in a trial of the OX40 agonist ivuxolimab. These receptors originate from an adult with an advanced solid tumor such as melanoma, head and neck, liver or kidney cancer. The CDR3 runs from the conserved cysteine through the conserved F or W. Fields, in order: CDR3 protein, CDR3 DNA, clone size, J gene, D gene, V gene. D genes are given only for firm matches. Not all rows give a size; the values are once, few, many and, for expanded clones, a class.

cdr3_aa: CASSSHLGADYGYTF; cdr3_nt: TGTGCCAGCAGTAGTCACCTAGGGGCTGACTATGGCTACACCTTC; clone_size: NA; j_call: TRBJ1-2; d_call: NA; v_call: TRBV7-9
cdr3_aa: CASSYWQGTTQDTQYF; cdr3_nt: TGTGCCAGCAGCTATTGGCAGGGGACTACCCAAGATACGCAGTATTTT; clone_size: NA; j_call: TRBJ2-3; d_call: NA; v_call: TRBV11-2
cdr3_aa: CASSISASGYTGELFF; cdr3_nt: TGTGCCAGTAGTATTTCGGCTAGCGGGTACACCGGGGAGCTGTTTTTT; clone_size: NA; j_call: TRBJ2-2; d_call: TRBD2; v_call: TRBV19
cdr3_aa: CASSFGTRDYNEQFF; cdr3_nt: TGTGCCAGCAGCTTCGGGACAAGAGACTACAATGAGCAGTTCTTC; clone_size: NA; j_call: TRBJ2-1; d_call: NA; v_call: TRBV5-4
cdr3_aa: CASSLAGQGINYGYTF; cdr3_nt: TGTGCCAGCAGCTTAGCGGGACAGGGGATTAACTATGGCTACACCTTC; clone_size: NA; j_call: TRBJ1-2; d_call: TRBD1; v_call: TRBV11-1
cdr3_aa: CASSFLAMGTGDMGQFF; cdr3_nt: TGTGCCAGCAGCTTTCTAGCGATGGGCACAGGGGATATGGGGCAGTTCTTC; clone_size: NA; j_call: TRBJ2-1; d_call: NA; v_call: TRBV7-9
cdr3_aa: CASSPPGQGQPQHF; cdr3_nt: TGTGCCAGCAGCCCCCCGGGGCAGGGGCAGCCCCAGCATTTT; clone_size: NA; j_call: TRBJ1-5; d_call: NA; v_call: TRBV7-9
cdr3_aa: CASSLGRVAFF; cdr3_nt: TGTGCCAGCAGCCTCGGGAGGGTAGCTTTCTTT; clone_size: NA; j_call: TRBJ1-1; d_call: NA; v_call: TRBV7-2
cdr3_aa: CASSFGPYSNYGYTF; cdr3_nt: TGTGCCAGCAGTTTCGGCCCTTACTCAAACTATGGCTACACCTTC; clone_size: NA; j_call: TRBJ1-2; d_call: NA; v_call: TRBV27
cdr3_aa: CASSPHRVTGELFF; cdr3_nt: TGTGCCAGCAGCCCCCACAGGGTAACCGGGGAGCTGTTTTTT; clone_size: NA; j_call: TRBJ2-2; d_call: NA; v_call: TRBV9
cdr3_aa: CASSFNVGLNTGELFF; cdr3_nt: TGTGCCAGCAGCTTCAACGTTGGGTTGAACACCGGGGAGCTGTTTTTT; clone_size: once; j_call: TRBJ2-2; d_call: NA; v_call: TRBV7-6
cdr3_aa: CASSLGNQPQHF; cdr3_nt: TGTGCCAGTAGTTTAGGAAATCAGCCCCAGCATTTT; clone_size: NA; j_call: TRBJ1-5; d_call: NA; v_call: TRBV19
cdr3_aa: CASSRDSGRAFDEQFF; cdr3_nt: TGCGCCAGCAGCCGAGATAGCGGGAGGGCCTTCGATGAGCAGTTCTTC; clone_size: once; j_call: TRBJ2-1; d_call: TRBD2; v_call: TRBV4-1
cdr3_aa: CASSPYSIRLNTEAFF; cdr3_nt: TGTGCCAGCTCACCATATAGTATCAGATTGAACACTGAAGCTTTCTTT; clone_size: NA; j_call: TRBJ1-1; d_call: NA; v_call: TRBV18
cdr3_aa: CSVARGALYNEQFF; cdr3_nt: TGCAGCGTTGCCAGGGGAGCCCTTTACAATGAGCAGTTCTTC; clone_size: NA; j_call: TRBJ2-1; d_call: NA; v_call: TRBV29-1
cdr3_aa: CSAFTGREQYF; cdr3_nt: TGCAGTGCTTTTACAGGGAGGGAGCAGTACTTC; clone_size: NA; j_call: TRBJ2-7; d_call: NA; v_call: TRBV20-1
cdr3_aa: CASKLTGAGYGEQYF; cdr3_nt: TGTGCCAGCAAGTTGACAGGGGCGGGCTATGGCGAGCAGTACTTC; clone_size: NA; j_call: TRBJ2-7; d_call: TRBD1; v_call: TRBV2
cdr3_aa: CASSWSGRPDTQYF; cdr3_nt: TGTGCCAGCAGCTGGAGCGGGAGACCAGATACGCAGTATTTT; clone_size: NA; j_call: TRBJ2-3; d_call: TRBD2; v_call: TRBV5-6
cdr3_aa: CSVDGTGGGHEQYF; cdr3_nt: TGCAGCGTGGACGGGACAGGGGGCGGCCACGAGCAGTACTTC; clone_size: NA; j_call: TRBJ2-7; d_call: TRBD1; v_call: TRBV29-1
cdr3_aa: CASNDRSGNEQFF; cdr3_nt: TGTGCCAGTAATGACAGGAGTGGCAATGAGCAGTTCTTC; clone_size: NA; j_call: TRBJ2-1; d_call: NA; v_call: TRBV19
cdr3_aa: CASSPGLAEPFF; cdr3_nt: TGCGCCAGCAGCCCCGGACTAGCGGAACCGTTCTTC; clone_size: NA; j_call: TRBJ2-1; d_call: TRBD2; v_call: TRBV4-1
cdr3_aa: CASSMARDYEQYF; cdr3_nt: TGTGCCAGTAGTATGGCCCGAGACTACGAGCAGTACTTC; clone_size: NA; j_call: TRBJ2-7; d_call: NA; v_call: TRBV19
cdr3_aa: CASSELAGVSGEQYF; cdr3_nt: TGCGCCAGCAGTGAGCTGGCAGGGGTGTCTGGCGAGCAGTACTTC; clone_size: NA; j_call: TRBJ2-7; d_call: NA; v_call: TRBV10-1
cdr3_aa: CASSFRQGSYEQYF; cdr3_nt: TGTGCCAGCAGTTTTAGACAGGGAAGCTACGAGCAGTACTTC; clone_size: NA; j_call: TRBJ2-7; d_call: TRBD1; v_call: TRBV27
cdr3_aa: CASSRTSGYEQYF; cdr3_nt: TGTGCCAGCAGCCGGACTAGCGGTTACGAGCAGTACTTC; clone_size: NA; j_call: TRBJ2-7; d_call: TRBD2; v_call: TRBV27
cdr3_aa: CAISEWEGAGANVLTF; cdr3_nt: TGTGCCATCAGTGAGTGGGAGGGGGCTGGGGCCAACGTCCTGACTTTC; clone_size: few; j_call: TRBJ2-6; d_call: NA; v_call: TRBV10-3
cdr3_aa: CASSHLTEEAFF; cdr3_nt: TGTGCCAGCAGTCACCTGACAGAAGAAGCTTTCTTT; clone_size: NA; j_call: TRBJ1-1; d_call: NA; v_call: TRBV6-1
cdr3_aa: CASCPWGEAPSTDTQYF; cdr3_nt: TGCGCCAGCTGTCCCTGGGGGGAGGCTCCCTCCACAGATACGCAGTATTTT; clone_size: NA; j_call: TRBJ2-3; d_call: NA; v_call: TRBV5-1
cdr3_aa: CASSEGQTQETQYF; cdr3_nt: TGTGCCAGCAGTGAGGGACAAACACAAGAGACCCAGTACTTC; clone_size: once; j_call: TRBJ2-5; d_call: NA; v_call: TRBV2
cdr3_aa: CAIRGAPATNEKLFF; cdr3_nt: TGTGCCATTCGGGGGGCCCCGGCAACTAATGAAAAACTGTTTTTT; clone_size: once; j_call: TRBJ1-4; d_call: NA; v_call: TRBV28
cdr3_aa: CASSLTGGAYYGYTF; cdr3_nt: TGTGCCAGCAGCTTAACAGGGGGCGCATACTATGGCTACACCTTC; clone_size: NA; j_call: TRBJ1-2; d_call: TRBD1; v_call: TRBV7-3
cdr3_aa: CASSFVQGLARDEQYF; cdr3_nt: TGTGCCAGCAGTTTTGTGCAGGGACTCGCGCGGGACGAGCAGTACTTC; clone_size: NA; j_call: TRBJ2-7; d_call: NA; v_call: TRBV7-2
cdr3_aa: CASSFRGRERTDTQYF; cdr3_nt: TGCGCCAGCAGCTTCAGAGGGCGGGAGAGAACAGATACGCAGTATTTT; clone_size: NA; j_call: TRBJ2-3; d_call: TRBD2; v_call: TRBV5-1